These 10 T cell receptor beta chains came from one sample sequenced in a study of cytomegalovirus exposure and HLA in healthy donors (dated by TCRdb to between 2016 and 2019). Libraries were made using the immunoSEQ multiplex PCR assay. The multiplex PCR relied on a mix of 60 forward primers for TCR Vbeta segments and 13 reverse primers for TCR Jbeta segments. Held by TCRdb, this immuneACCESS table contains in-frame sequences only and omits some clones. Under half of the omission traces to an unresolved V gene where checked; the cause of the rest is unknown. The sample table lists roughly 73,000 clones, about four fifths of them with a count of one. The biggest ten clones account for 2.4% of the sample. Specimen: PBMCs. Receptors were obtained from a woman aged 50 to 60 in good health and CMV-seronegative.

Remarks on this clone: A read error may produce the germline difference seen at one junction end. The chain recombines TRBV7-7 with TRBJ2-2; the D gene is possibly TRBD2 (6 bases). In germline, CDR1 is SSHAT, CDR2 FNYEAQ (reference sequence). The length of the CDR3 is 15 residues. In DNA, the CDR3 is TGTGCTAGCAGCCCCCGGGACTTGGGCACCGGGGAGCTGTTTTTT. Translated, it gives CASSPRDLGTGELFF.

This chain connects TRBV5-5 to TRBJ1-1; 8 bases are shared with TRBD1. J gave up 5 bases and V 3 bases, and 3 bases lay outside the gene matches. Germline loops: CDR1 SGHKS, CDR2 YYEKEE (reference sequence). The CDR3 covers 13 residues. The CDR3: CASSWTGKTEAFF. The CDR3 DNA reads TGTGCCAGCAGCTGGACAGGGAAGACTGAAGCTTTCTTT.

This chain connects TRBV21-1 to TRBJ1-3; TRBD1 is the table's D call and was not checked against the DNA. TRBV21-1 is annotated as a pseudogene. CDR3 size: 18 residues. In DNA form, the CDR3 reads TGTGCCAGCAGCAACCAACCGGGACAGCAGAACTCTGGAAACACCATATATTTT. It codes for CASSNQPGQQNSGNTIYF.

The count of this clone is one. The chain carries TRBV6-5 and TRBJ1-1; TRBD1 matches at 9 bases. This CDR3 comprises 13 residues. CDR1 and CDR2 (germline): MNHEY, SVGAGI. The junction had 9 bases not matched to a gene; V was cut back by 11 bases and J by 5 bases. The CDR3 sequence is CAVQQGAGTEAFF. The CDR3 DNA reads as TGTGCCGTACAACAGGGGGCAGGTACTGAAGCTTTCTTT.

V usage is TRBV11-2 and J usage is TRBJ1-1, with D unresolved. Between the trimmed V and J ends, which lost 0 bases and 0 bases, there was a span of 23 bases. Germline V gives CDR1 SGHAT, CDR2 FQNNGV. The CDR3 is 20 amino acids. For the CDR3, the DNA is TGTGCCAGCAGCTTAGATTACTCGTCGATGTCGGGGAAACTGAACACTGAAGCTTTCTTT. Protein product: CASSLDYSSMSGKLNTEAFF.

This chain joins TRBV7-8 and TRBJ2-7; 7 nucleotides agree with TRBD2. Per the germline V gene, CDR1 is SGHVS and CDR2 is FQNEAQ. Trimming at V came to 1 base and at J to 2 bases, leaving 5 bases not matched to a gene. The length of the CDR3 is 15 residues. The CDR3 sequence is CASSLVTGGAYEQYF. CDR3 coding DNA: TGTGCCAGCAGCTTAGTTACGGGAGGCGCCTACGAGCAGTACTTC. Full variable domain (remainder filled in from reference TRBV7-8 and TRBJ2-7): GAGVSQSPRYKVAKRGQDVALRCDPISGHVSLFWYQQALGQGPEFLTYFQNEAQLDKSGLPSDRFFAERPEGSVSTLKIQRTQQEDSAVYLCASSLVTGGAYEQYFGPGTRLTVT.

The CDR3 region is CASSVAINRLDIPHEQFF. CDR3 nucleotide sequence: TGTGCCAGCAGCGTAGCTATTAATCGACTAGACATCCCACATGAGCAGTTCTTC. This chain connects TRBV9 to TRBJ2-1; possibly TRBD2 for D (6 bases). CDR1 is SGDLS and CDR2 is YYNGEE in the germline V gene. V lost 0 bases and J lost 8, with 24 bases in between. This CDR3 has 18 amino acids.

The chain recombines TRBV6-5 with TRBJ2-3, with 7 bases aligning to TRBD1. The CDR3 consists of 13 residues. With 1 base clipped from V and 12 bases from J, the junction kept 7 bases outside the gene matches. Germline V gene sequence: CDR1 MNHEY, CDR2 SVGAGI. The CDR3 sequence is CASSYYPGTVQYF. The CDR3 DNA follows: TGTGCCAGCAGTTACTATCCCGGGACAGTTCAGTATTTT.

In this sample, this clone turned up a few times. CDR3 in DNA: TGTGCCAGCAGCTTAGGAGGGAGTACGAATGGCTACACCTTC. Its translation: CASSLGGSTNGYTF. The chain couples TRBV7-3 to TRBJ1-2; the D is unclear. V was shortened by 2 bases and J by 6 bases, with 13 bases between the two germline ends. The CDR3 is made up of 14 amino acids. In germline, CDR1 is SGHTA, CDR2 FQGTGA.

The rearrangement uses TRBV7-9 and TRBJ1-1; TRBD1 is a possible D gene (5 bases). Trimming took off 6 bases at V and 0 bases at J, with 11 bases between the two ends. From germline, CDR1 is SEHNR and CDR2 FQNEAQ (reference sequence). This CDR3 comprises 14 residues. CDR3 protein: CASSPRVMNTEAFF. The CDR3, as DNA: TGTGCCAGCAGTCCCAGGGTCATGAACACTGAAGCTTTCTTT.